This TCR beta chain was identified in a study of cytomegalovirus exposure and HLA in healthy donors (dated by TCRdb to 2015 to 2018). Regarding the study in general: According to an earlier analysis of several hundred of the donors, 150 million to 200 million T cells yielded over 100 million unique TCR beta sequences and roughly 280 Gb of sequence data. Around 330 gigabases of sequencing data and tens of millions of unique TCR sequences made up an early release that covered approximately 620 HLA-typed donors. The genetic ancestry cluster associated with self-reported Caucasian donors included approximately 85% of the roughly 360 genotyped donors. The study aimed to test whether signatures of past pathogen exposure could be identified by cataloging public T cell receptors. The study profiled the T cell repertoires of hundreds of subjects by immunosequencing and related them to cytomegalovirus serostatus. Along with the roughly 700-subject first cohort, a separate validation cohort of 120 different subjects was used. To predict cytomegalovirus infection status, the study brought together high-throughput TCR immunosequencing, statistical association of individual TCRs with disease status, and machine learning. In a later analysis, previously published TCR beta repertoires from 666 donors were re-analyzed and high-resolution HLA genotyping was added so that TCR occurrence patterns could be studied. In the later analysis, no new phenotypic data were used to find candidate immune exposures; instead, reliance was placed on TCR beta sequences and their occurrence across donors. In an earlier analysis of roughly 540 of the donors, high-throughput TCR beta sequencing was used to judge whether each TCR beta V gene segment behaved as functional or pseudogenic. Donor age, sex, ethnicity and CMV serostatus were compiled together with the repertoire data. Genome-wide SNP genotypes for about 60% of the roughly 700 donors were used in a later genetic analysis, which treated that subset as a discovery cohort. Every repertoire in the discovery cohort had been generated on one and the same sequencing platform. Both class I and class II loci were covered by HLA typing, at four-digit resolution. The number of donors typed differed by locus, with about 629-630 for A, B, C, DRB1 and DQB1, roughly 520 for DQA1, 606 for DPA1, and 400 to 490 for DPB1. Because of strong linkage in the cohort, a handful of DR-DQ haplotypes were treated as single units for association and clustering. On average, 235,054 unique TCR beta nucleotide sequences were sequenced per donor among 398 genotyped donors of the cohort, with 15% to 20% of those sequences being non-productive. Points the paper makes about the study in general: Some IMGT-functional V segments, including TRBV6-2 and TRBV6-3, could not be distinguished by the 87-base-pair reads and were therefore excluded. Compared with the approximately 670-donor mean, donors in an Asian-associated ancestry cluster had fewer N-insertions in productive TCRs, according to a later genetic analysis. CMV serostatus was the only immune exposure information available for the cohort. Assigning TCR associations to individual alleles was difficult when HLA alleles, especially DR and DQ, strongly co-occurred. According to a later analysis, parvovirus B19, influenza, CMV and Epstein-Barr virus appeared linked to several top co-occurrence clusters. HLA typing was unavailable for some donors at each locus, so association tests used only the typed subset. According to a later analysis, most CMV-associated TCR beta chains appeared to be HLA-restricted, and the HLA associations seemed to be driven largely by CMV exposure. A group of highly shared sequence variants was considered likely to be a technical artifact of the sequencing pipeline. In an earlier analysis of approximately 590 of the donors, most TCR beta V segments were observed in productive rearrangements about 90% or about 30% of the time, broadly matching IMGT annotations. In vitro tests confirmed that a few of the cytomegalovirus-associated TCR beta chains recognize cytomegalovirus antigens. A later analysis found that HLA-associated TCR beta chains were more clonally expanded and had lower generation probabilities than equally common non-associated chains. Cytomegalovirus status was reported to be diagnosed by the classifier with high specificity and sensitivity in both the original and validation cohorts. Roughly 17 rarely observed V segments, including chromosome 9 orphons, were excluded from the earlier analysis of a few hundred of the donors because counts were too low. This cohort had only TCR beta chains sequenced, and the lack of alpha or paired-chain data limited which features could be detected. V-gene and J-gene trimming of TCR beta chains was associated with a missense DCLRE1C variant in a later genetic analysis, and the association was replicated in an independent cohort. Roughly uniform sequencing depth across donors was assumed in presence/absence analyses, although this assumption may not hold. While some public TCRs were present in many individuals, most TCR sequences turned up only very rarely across donors. Linkage disequilibrium might explain the correlated functional status among segregating V segments, but an unknown experimental factor could not be ruled out. The authors suggested that the approach could potentially be generalized to other disease states and immunological phenotypes. The study listed 164 TCR beta chains as associated with cytomegalovirus. According to a later analysis, TCR association rates differed among HLA loci, with DRB1 alleles showing the most associated TCRs and HLA-C alleles showing the fewest. A later analysis associated about 17,000 TCR beta sequences with specific HLA alleles at a false discovery rate of 0.05. A further reported finding was that TCR beta sequences accurately predicted the HLA-A and HLA-B alleles for most subjects in the first cohort.

As encoded in the germline V gene, CDR1 is SGHVS while CDR2 is FNYEAQ. The germline ends are 15 bases apart after V is trimmed by 5 bases and J by 7 bases. The CDR3 starts with the cysteine, ends with the phenylalanine, and has 15 residues. CDR3 DNA only is kept here, 45 bases in frame from base 1. With regard to this clone: The antigen it binds to is not known. Base quality data are lacking; no much larger clone is found one base away.

Libraries were built with the immunoSEQ multiplex PCR assay. For the multiplex PCR, a mixture combining 60 forward primers for TCR Vbeta segments and 13 reverse primers for TCR Jbeta segments was used. The CDR3 region of rearranged TCR beta genes was amplified from genomic DNA with a multiplex PCR assay. The amplified TCR beta libraries were sequenced on the Illumina HiSeq System as 87-base-pair reads. As for the original processing: A later analysis counted about 80 million unique TCR beta chains across the 550 to 800 repertoires, and roughly 9.9 million of these chains were shared by at least two donors. Raw reads were error-corrected and collapsed into unique sequences with a nearest-neighbor algorithm that merged closely related sequences to remove PCR and sequencing errors. To assign V, D and J gene segments, CDR3 sequences were aligned to IMGT reference sequences. For a sequence to be retained, a match of at least six nucleotides to both a V gene segment and a J gene segment was required. Rearrangements were classified as productive when the CDR3 lacked stop codons and remained in frame with V and J, and all other rearrangements were classified as non-productive. CDR3 was defined according to IMGT convention as the region running from the second conserved V-encoded cysteine to the conserved J-encoded phenylalanine. Sequences without an unambiguous match to a single V gene segment were excluded from the earlier analysis of 500 to 700 of the donors. An earlier analysis of 587 of the donors called V segments functional above 56.7% productive rearrangements and segregating when the between-donor standard deviation exceeded 5%. To diagnose cytomegalovirus status from the catalog of TCR beta chain sequences, a statistical classification framework was built. A later analysis assigned V and J genes by comparing TCR nucleotide sequences with IMGT/GENE-DB human TR gene sequences. A later analysis assigned CDR3 sequences and most-parsimonious VDJ recombination scenarios with the TCRdist pipeline. In a later analysis, every TCR beta chain was defined by the combination of its CDR3 amino acid sequence and its V-gene family, and reads without a unique V-gene family were dropped. To address suspected cross-contamination and a sequencing artifact, a later analysis removed some 620 highly shared, low-generation-probability nucleotide sequences. In a later analysis, a clonal expansion index for each public chain was calculated from normalized within-repertoire ranks of inferred template counts. Generation probabilities in a later analysis came from a VDJ recombination model fitted to out-of-frame rearrangements, and those results were checked against IGoR. A later analysis scored TCR-TCR, TCR-HLA and TCR-CMV co-occurrence with hypergeometric tests, applying a repertoire-size bias correction to TCR pairs. To estimate false discovery rates, a later analysis permuted the HLA or CMV assignments 20 times. In a later analysis, co-occurring TCRs were grouped with DBSCAN, and TCRdist sequence similarity was added when clustering was performed within HLA-allele-positive subsets. For co-occurrence clustering, repertoires with fewer than 30,000 or more than 120,000 public chains were excluded, along with a handful of repertoires with anomalous nucleotide sharing. The table was pulled from immuneACCESS by TCRdb, which kept in-frame rearrangements only. Such tables lose some clones; where checked, under half of the loss comes from unresolved V genes, and the rest has no known cause. V and J calls and clone size are given by that table; D and trimming were obtained from the DNA. This sample lists some 120,000 clones; 83% were detected once. The ten biggest clones cover roughly 20% of the sample.

The cohort consisted of hundreds of healthy bone marrow donors. Cohort members were all nominally healthy when sampled, although unrecorded immune exposures were likely present. The donor tested CMV seropositive and was one of the 289 seropositive cohort members. Every donor gave a peripheral blood sample, and the peripheral blood mononuclear cells from that sample were used for TCR beta sequencing. The Qiagen DNeasy Blood Extraction Kit was used to extract genomic DNA from the blood cell samples. Sample: PBMCs. The chain uses TRBV7-6 and TRBJ1-6; D gene: possibly TRBD1, on 5 matching bases. The receptor was derived from a man aged 18 to 29 in good health and CMV-seropositive. CDR3 reads: CASSHYGGYNSPLHF. The sequenced DNA is TGTGCCAGCAGCCATTACGGGGGTTACAATTCACCCCTCCACTTT. Supplemented by the reference TRBV7-6 and TRBJ1-6 proteins around the CDR3, the complete variable domain is GAGVSQSPRYKVTKRGQDVALRCDPISGHVSLYWYRQALGQGPEFLTYFNYEAQQDKSGLPNDRFSAERPEGSISTLTIQRTEQRDSAMYRCASSHYGGYNSPLHFGNGTRLTVT.